This TCR beta chain was profiled in a study of blood T cell repertoires in COVID-19. At the level of the study: Sample material is recorded as cDNA or gDNA derived from T cells, B-cell-depleted T cells, or PBMCs.

Authors' processing steps: The authors estimated nucleated cell counts from reference gene primer amplification. TCRdb keeps only in-frame clones here, not all; method: immunoSEQ multiplex PCR. V and J calls and clone size follow that table, whereas D and trimming were derived from the DNA. The sample lists roughly 220,000 clones, 84% seen once, with approximately 6.5% in the top ten. The V gene's germline CDR1 is SEHNR and CDR2 FQNEAQ (reference sequence). This CDR3 is 13 amino acids long. The V end was cut by 6 bases, the J end by 7 bases, with 15 bases between. The specimen sequenced was PBMCs or T cells enriched from blood (not recorded which). This clonotype originated in a middle-aged woman who had recovered from COVID-19. This sequence joins TRBV7-9 and TRBJ1-2; TRBD1 might be the D (6 bases). The CDR3 is CASRPDRPVGYTF. The CDR3 coding sequence is TGTGCCAGCAGGCCAGACAGGCCGGTTGGCTACACCTTC.